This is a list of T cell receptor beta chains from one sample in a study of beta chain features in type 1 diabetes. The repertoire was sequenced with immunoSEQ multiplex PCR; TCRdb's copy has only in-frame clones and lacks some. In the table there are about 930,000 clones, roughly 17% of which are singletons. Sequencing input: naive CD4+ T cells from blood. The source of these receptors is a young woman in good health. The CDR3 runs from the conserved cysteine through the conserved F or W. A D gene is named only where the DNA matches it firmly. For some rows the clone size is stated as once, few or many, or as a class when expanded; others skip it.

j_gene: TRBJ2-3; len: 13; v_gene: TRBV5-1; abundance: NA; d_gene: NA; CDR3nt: TGCGCCAGCAGCTTGATCGGAACAGATACGCAGTATTTT; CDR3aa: CASSLIGTDTQYF
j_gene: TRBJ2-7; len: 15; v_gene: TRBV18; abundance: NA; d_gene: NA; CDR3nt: TGTGCCAGCTCACCAATCAGGAGTGGCTCCTACGAGCAGTACTTC; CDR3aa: CASSPIRSGSYEQYF
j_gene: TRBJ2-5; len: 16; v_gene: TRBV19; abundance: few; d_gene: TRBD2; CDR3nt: TGTGCCAGTAGTATCGGAGGGGCTAGCGGCCTCGGGACCCAGTACTTC; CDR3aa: CASSIGGASGLGTQYF
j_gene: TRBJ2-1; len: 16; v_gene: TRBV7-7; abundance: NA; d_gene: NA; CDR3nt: TGTGCTAGCAGCCCCGACCAGTTGGCAGGCTACAATGAGCAGTTCTTC; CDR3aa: CASSPDQLAGYNEQFF
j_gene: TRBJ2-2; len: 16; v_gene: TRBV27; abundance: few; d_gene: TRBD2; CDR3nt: TGTGCCAGCAGACAACTAGCGCGCCCTTTCACCGGGGAGCTGTTTTTT; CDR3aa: CASRQLARPFTGELFF
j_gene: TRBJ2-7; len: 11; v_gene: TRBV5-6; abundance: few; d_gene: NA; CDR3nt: TGTGCCAGCAGATTCGGAGGCGAGCAGTACTTC; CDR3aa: CASRFGGEQYF
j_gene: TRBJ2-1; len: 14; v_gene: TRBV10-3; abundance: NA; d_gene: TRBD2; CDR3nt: TGTGCCATCAGTGAGTCGGGGACTAGGAATGAGCAGTTCTTC; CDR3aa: CAISESGTRNEQFF
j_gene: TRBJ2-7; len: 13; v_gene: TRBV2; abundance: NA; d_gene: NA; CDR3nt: TGTGCCAGCAGACCACACAGGGTCCACGAGCAGTACTTC; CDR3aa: CASRPHRVHEQYF
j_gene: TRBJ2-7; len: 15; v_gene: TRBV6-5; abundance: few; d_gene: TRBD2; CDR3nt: TGTGCCAGCAGACAACTAGCGGGAGGGGCCTACGAGCAGTACTTC; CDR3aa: CASRQLAGGAYEQYF
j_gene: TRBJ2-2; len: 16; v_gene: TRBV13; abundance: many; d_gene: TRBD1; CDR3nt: TGTGCCAGCAGCTTAGCCCGGACAGGGAACACCGGGGAGCTGTTTTTT; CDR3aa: CASSLARTGNTGELFF
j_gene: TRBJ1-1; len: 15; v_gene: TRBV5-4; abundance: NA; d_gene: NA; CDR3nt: TGTGCCAGCAGCTTGGCCATTGGGGCCGATCCTGAAGCTTTCTTT; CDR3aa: CASSLAIGADPEAFF
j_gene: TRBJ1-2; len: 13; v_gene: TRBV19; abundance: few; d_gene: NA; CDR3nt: TGTGCCAGTAGTCGTAAGGGGAACTATGGCTACACCTTC; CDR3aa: CASSRKGNYGYTF
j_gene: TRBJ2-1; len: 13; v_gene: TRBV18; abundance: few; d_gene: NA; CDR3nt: TGTGCCAGCTCACCCAAGCAGGGCAATGAGCAGTTCTTC; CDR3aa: CASSPKQGNEQFF
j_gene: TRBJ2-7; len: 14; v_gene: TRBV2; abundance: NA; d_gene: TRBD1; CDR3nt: TGTGCCAGCAGCCCCGACAGGGGGCTGCGCGAGCAGTACTTC; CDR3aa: CASSPDRGLREQYF
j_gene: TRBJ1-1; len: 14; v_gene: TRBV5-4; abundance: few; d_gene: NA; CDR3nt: TGTGCCAGCAGCTTACAGGGTTGGGACACTGAAGCTTTCTTT; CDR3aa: CASSLQGWDTEAFF